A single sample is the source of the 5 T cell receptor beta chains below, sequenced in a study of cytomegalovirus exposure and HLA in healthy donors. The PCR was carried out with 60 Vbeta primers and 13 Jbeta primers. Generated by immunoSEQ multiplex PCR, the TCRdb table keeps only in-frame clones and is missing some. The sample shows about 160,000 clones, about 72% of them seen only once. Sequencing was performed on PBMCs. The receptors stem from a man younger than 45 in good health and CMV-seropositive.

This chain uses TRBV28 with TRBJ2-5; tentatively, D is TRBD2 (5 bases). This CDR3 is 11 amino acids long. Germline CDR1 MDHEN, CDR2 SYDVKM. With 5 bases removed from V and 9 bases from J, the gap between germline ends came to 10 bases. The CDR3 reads CASSQDLAQYF. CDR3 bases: TGTGCCAGCAGTCAGGACTTGGCCCAGTACTTC. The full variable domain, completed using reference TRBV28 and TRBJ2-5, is DVKVTQSSRYLVKRTGEKVFLECVQDMDHENMFWYRQDPGLGLRLIYFSYDVKMKEKGDIPEGYSVSREKKERFSLILESASTNQTSMYLCASSQDLAQYFGPGTRLLVL.

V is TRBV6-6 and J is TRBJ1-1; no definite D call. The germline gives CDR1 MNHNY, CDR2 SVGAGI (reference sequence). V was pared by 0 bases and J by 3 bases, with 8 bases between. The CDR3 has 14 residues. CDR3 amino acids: CASSYSRGDTEAFF. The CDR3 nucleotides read TGTGCCAGCAGTTACTCCCGGGGTGACACTGAAGCTTTCTTT.

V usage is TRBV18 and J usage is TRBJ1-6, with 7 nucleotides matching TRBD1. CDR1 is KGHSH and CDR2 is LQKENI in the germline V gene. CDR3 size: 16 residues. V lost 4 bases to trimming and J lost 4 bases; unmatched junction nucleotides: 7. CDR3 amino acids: CASSLHRDRYNSPLHF. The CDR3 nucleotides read TGTGCCAGCTCACTTCACCGGGACAGATATAATTCACCCCTCCACTTT. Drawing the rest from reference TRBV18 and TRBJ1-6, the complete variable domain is NAGVMQNPRHLVRRRGQEARLRCSPMKGHSHVYWYRQLPEEGLKFMVYLQKENIIDESGMPKERFSAEFPKEGPSILRIQQVVRGDSAAYFCASSLHRDRYNSPLHFGNGTRLTVT.

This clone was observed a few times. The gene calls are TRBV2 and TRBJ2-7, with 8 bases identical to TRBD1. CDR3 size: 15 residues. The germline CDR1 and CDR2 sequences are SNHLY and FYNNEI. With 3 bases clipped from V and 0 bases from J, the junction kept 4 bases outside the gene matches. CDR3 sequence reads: CASSELDRGSYEQYF. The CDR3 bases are TGTGCCAGCAGTGAGCTTGACAGGGGCTCCTACGAGCAGTACTTC. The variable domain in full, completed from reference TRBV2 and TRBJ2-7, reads EPEVTQTPSHQVTQMGQEVILRCVPISNHLYFYWYRQILGQKVEFLVSFYNNEISEKSEIFDDQFSVERPDGSNFTLKIRSTKLEDSAMYFCASSELDRGSYEQYFGPGTRLTVT.

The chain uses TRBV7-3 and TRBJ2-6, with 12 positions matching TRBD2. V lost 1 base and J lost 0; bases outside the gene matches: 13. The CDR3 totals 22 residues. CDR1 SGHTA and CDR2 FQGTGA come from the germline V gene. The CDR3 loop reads CASSLKNPTGLAGPSGANVLTF. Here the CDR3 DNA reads TGTGCCAGCAGCTTAAAAAACCCCACCGGACTAGCGGGGCCCTCTGGGGCCAACGTCCTGACTTTC.